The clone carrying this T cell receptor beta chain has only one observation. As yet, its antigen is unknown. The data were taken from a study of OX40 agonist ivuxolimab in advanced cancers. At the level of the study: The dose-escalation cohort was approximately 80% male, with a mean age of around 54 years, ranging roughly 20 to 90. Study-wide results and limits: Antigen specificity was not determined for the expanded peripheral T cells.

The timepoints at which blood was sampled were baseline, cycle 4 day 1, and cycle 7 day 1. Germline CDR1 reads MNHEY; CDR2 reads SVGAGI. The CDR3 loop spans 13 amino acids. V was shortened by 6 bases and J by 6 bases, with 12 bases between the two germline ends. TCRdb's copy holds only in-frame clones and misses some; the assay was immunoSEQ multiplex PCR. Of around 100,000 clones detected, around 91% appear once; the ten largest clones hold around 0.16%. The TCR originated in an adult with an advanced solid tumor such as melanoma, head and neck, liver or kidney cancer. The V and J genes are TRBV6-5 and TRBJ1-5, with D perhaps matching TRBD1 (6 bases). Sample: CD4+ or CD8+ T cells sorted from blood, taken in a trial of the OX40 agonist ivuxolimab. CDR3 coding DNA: TGTGCCAGCAGCTCACTCAGGGGTCAGCCCCAGCATTTT. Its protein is CASSSLRGQPQHF.